This T cell receptor (beta chain) originates from a study of early T cells in non-severe SARS-CoV-2 infection. TCRdb re-derived calls from the 5' RACE reads in MiXCR, one entry per CDR3 protein. Found here are over 20,000 distinct CDR3 sequences, around 6% of them singletons; the top ten hold under 2.5%. This clonotype came up many times. Germline CDR1 and CDR2: SNHLY and FYNNEI. The CDR3 extends over 15 amino acids. Between the trimmed V and J ends, which lost 6 bases and 4 bases, there was a span of 15 bases. Sequenced: whole blood. The TCR was taken from an adult who was a healthcare worker with PCR-confirmed SARS-CoV-2 infection or an uninfected control (not recorded which). The V call is TRBV2, the J call TRBJ2-2, with a weak D call TRBD2 (6 bases). The CDR3: CASRATTGGTGELFF. In DNA form, the CDR3 reads TGTGCCAGCAGAGCCACTACCGGGGGCACCGGGGAGCTGTTTTTT.